The 8 T cell receptor beta chains listed next were all sequenced from one sample in a study of CD8+CD57+ T cells in acquired aplastic anemia. Genomic DNA, the template, was used for profiling of the TCR beta VDJ and CDR3. MiXCR, applied by TCRdb to the reads, yields one record per CDR3 protein. The sample records a few hundred thousand distinct CDR3 sequences, 34% being singletons. The specimen was sorted CD4+, CD8+, or CD8+CD57+ T cells (not recorded which) from PBMCs. The receptor set was obtained from a human donor in good health, serving as a control.

In this sample, this clonotype turned up many times. The chain employs TRBV20-1 and TRBJ2-3; no reliable D call. Germline V gene data show CDR1 as DFQATT and CDR2 as SNEGSKA (reference sequence). The CDR3 contains 13 residues. Trimming removed 4 bases from V and 6 bases from J, with 14 bases in between. CDR3 coding DNA: TGCAGTGCTACCGGGCCTCAGGAGGATACGCAGTATTTT. Its translation: CSATGPQEDTQYF.

This clonotype turned up a few times. The rearrangement links TRBV9 to TRBJ1-2; no clear D gene. Trimming took 0 bases from V and 7 from J, leaving 13 bases between them. This CDR3 comprises 14 residues. Germline V gene lookup returns CDR1 SGDLS and CDR2 YYNGEE. CDR3 DNA sequence: TGTGCCAGCAGCGTAGTTCCCCAAACCGGTGGCTACACCTTC. Residues: CASSVVPQTGGYTF.

This clonotype showed up many times. The V call is TRBV20-1, the J call TRBJ2-3; no definite D call. There are 14 residues in the CDR3. Germline V gene lookup returns CDR1 DFQATT and CDR2 SNEGSKA (reference sequence). V was trimmed by 3 bases and J by 6 bases, leaving 16 bases between them. The CDR3 loop is CSARSPRLRDTQYF. The CDR3, as DNA: TGCAGTGCTAGGTCCCCAAGGTTGAGGGATACGCAGTATTTT.

The chain has TRBV25-1 and TRBJ2-2; 12 bases line up with TRBD1. The V segment lost 1 base and the J segment 5 bases; nucleotides outside the gene matches: 8. The CDR3 is 18 residues long. CDR1 is MGHDK and CDR2 is SYGVNS in the germline V gene. DNA of the CDR3: TGTGCCAGCAGTGAATGGGGACAGGGGGCGAAGATTACCGGGGAGCTGTTTTTT. It codes for CASSEWGQGAKITGELFF. The full variable domain, completed using reference TRBV25-1 and TRBJ2-2, is EADIYQTPRYLVIGTGKKITLECSQTMGHDKMYWYQQDPGMELHLIHYSYGVNSTEKGDLSSESTVSRIRTEHFPLTLESARPSHTSQYLCASSEWGQGAKITGELFFGEGSRLTVL.

This clonotype has at least ten counts. This sequence joins TRBV20-1 and TRBJ2-7; tentatively, D is TRBD1 (5 bases). The CDR3 is 14 amino acids. Germline CDR1 is DFQATT and CDR2 is SNEGSKA (reference sequence). Trimming pared 3 bases from V and 0 bases from J, leaving 12 bases between. The CDR3, as DNA: TGCAGTGCTAGTTTGTTAGACAGCTCCTACGAGCAGTACTTC. It codes for CSASLLDSSYEQYF.

The chain recombines TRBV7-6 with TRBJ2-1, with unresolved D. The germline V and J ends were trimmed by 7 bases and 4 bases, with 11 bases remaining between them. Per the germline V gene, CDR1 is SGHVS and CDR2 is FNYEAQ. The CDR3 runs to 13 residues. For the CDR3, the DNA is TGTGCCAGCACCACTTATTCTTACAATGAGCAGTTCTTC. Translated: CASTTYSYNEQFF.

The CDR3 loop is CASSERATNEKLFF. The CDR3 DNA reads TGCGCCAGCAGTGAAAGGGCAACTAATGAAAAACTGTTTTTT. The rearrangement links TRBV10-2 to TRBJ1-4; D remains unclear. V lost 3 bases to trimming and J lost 0 bases, with 5 bases between them. The CDR3 spans 14 residues. Per the germline V gene, CDR1 is WSHSY and CDR2 is SAAADI.

This rearrangement joins TRBV2 to TRBJ2-7, with 10 bases fitting TRBD2. CDR3 length equals 14 residues. Losses at the gene ends were 10 bases for V and 7 bases for J; bases not matched to a gene: 13. Germline V gene sequence: CDR1 SNHLY, CDR2 FYNNEI. In DNA, the CDR3 is TGTGCCACCGATACGGGACTAGCGTTTGGGGAGCAGTACTTC. Translation: CATDTGLAFGEQYF.